This T cell receptor (beta chain) was identified during a study of human T cells and chemical hapten exposure. Using its own MiXCR run on the RACE reads, TCRdb lists one record per CDR3 protein. The table records fewer than 500,000 distinct CDR3 sequences, approximately 5% of them present only once. Time point indicated: patch test 1, 2 weeks after DPC sensitization. The treatment denotes: therapeutic diphenylcyclopropenone sensitization with weekly scalp DPC. Venepuncture was done earlier than the placement of each patch test. The CDR3 extends over 15 amino acids. CDR1 and CDR2 from the germline V gene are SGHDT and YYEEEE. Trimming took 3 bases from V and 4 from J; bases not matched to a gene: 7.

This TCR was recovered from a woman aged 45 to 65 with alopecia areata. Some clones in this sample may be carry-over from other donors' samples. The chain combines TRBV5-6 with TRBJ1-1, with 9 bases aligning to TRBD1. This specimen consisted of whole blood, obtained in connection with sensitization to the hapten diphenylcyclopropenone (DPC). Here the CDR3 DNA reads TGTGCCAGCAGCTGGGGACAGGGACGGAGCACTGAAGCTTTCTTT. Translated: CASSWGQGRSTEAFF.